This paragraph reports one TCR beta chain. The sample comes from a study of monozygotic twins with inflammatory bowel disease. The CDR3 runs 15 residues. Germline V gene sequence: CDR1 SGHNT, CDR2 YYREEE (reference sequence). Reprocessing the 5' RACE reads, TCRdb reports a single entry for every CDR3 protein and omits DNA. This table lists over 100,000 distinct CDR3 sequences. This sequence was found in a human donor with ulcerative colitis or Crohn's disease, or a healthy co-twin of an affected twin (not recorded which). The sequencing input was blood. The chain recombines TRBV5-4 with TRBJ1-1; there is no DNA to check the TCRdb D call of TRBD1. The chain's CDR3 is CASSLEQGGDTEAFF.